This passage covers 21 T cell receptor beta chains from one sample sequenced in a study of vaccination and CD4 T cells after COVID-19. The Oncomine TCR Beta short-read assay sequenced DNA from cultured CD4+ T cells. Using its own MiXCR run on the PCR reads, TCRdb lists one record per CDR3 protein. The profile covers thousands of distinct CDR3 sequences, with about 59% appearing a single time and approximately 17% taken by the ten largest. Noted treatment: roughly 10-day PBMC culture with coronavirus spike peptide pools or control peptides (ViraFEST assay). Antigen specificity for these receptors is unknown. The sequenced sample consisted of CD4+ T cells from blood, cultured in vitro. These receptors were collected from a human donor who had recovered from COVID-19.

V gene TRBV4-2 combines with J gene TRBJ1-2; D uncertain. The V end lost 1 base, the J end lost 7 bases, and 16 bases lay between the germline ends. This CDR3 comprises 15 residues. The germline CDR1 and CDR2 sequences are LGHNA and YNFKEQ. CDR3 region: CASSQVGREGSGYTF. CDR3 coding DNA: TGTGCCAGCAGCCAAGTGGGCCGGGAGGGATCTGGCTACACCTTC.

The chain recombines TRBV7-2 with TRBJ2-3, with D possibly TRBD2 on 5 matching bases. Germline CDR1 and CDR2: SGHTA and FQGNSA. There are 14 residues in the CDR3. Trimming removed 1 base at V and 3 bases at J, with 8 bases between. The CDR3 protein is CASSLVTRTDTQYF. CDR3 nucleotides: TGTGCCAGCAGCTTAGTTACTAGAACAGATACGCAGTATTTT.

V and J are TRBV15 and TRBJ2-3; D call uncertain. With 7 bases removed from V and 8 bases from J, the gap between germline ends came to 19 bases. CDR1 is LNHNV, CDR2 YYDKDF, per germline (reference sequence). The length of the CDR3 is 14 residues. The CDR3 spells CATIKGGSEVTQYF. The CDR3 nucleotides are TGTGCCACCATAAAAGGTGGTTCCGAAGTTACGCAGTATTTT.

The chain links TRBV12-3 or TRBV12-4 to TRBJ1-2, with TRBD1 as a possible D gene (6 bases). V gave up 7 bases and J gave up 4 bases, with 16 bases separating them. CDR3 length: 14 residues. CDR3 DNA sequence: TGTGCCAGCACCATAAGAAGGGGGTCCTATGGCTACACCTTC. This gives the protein CASTIRRGSYGYTF.

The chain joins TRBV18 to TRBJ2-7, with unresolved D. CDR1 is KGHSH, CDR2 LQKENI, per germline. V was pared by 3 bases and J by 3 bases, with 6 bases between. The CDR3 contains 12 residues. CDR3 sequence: CASSPGSYEQYF. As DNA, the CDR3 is TGTGCCAGCTCACCCGGCAGCTACGAGCAGTACTTC.

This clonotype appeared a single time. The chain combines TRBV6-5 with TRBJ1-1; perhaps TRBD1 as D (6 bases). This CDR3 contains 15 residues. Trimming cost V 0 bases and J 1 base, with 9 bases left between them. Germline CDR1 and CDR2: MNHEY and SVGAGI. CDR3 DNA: TGTGCCAGCAGTTACTCCTGGACAGCGAACACTGAAGCTTTCTTT. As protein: CASSYSWTANTEAFF.

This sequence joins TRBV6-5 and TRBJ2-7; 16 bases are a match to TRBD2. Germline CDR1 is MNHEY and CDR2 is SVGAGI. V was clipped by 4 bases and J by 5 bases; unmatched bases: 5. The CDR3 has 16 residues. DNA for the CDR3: TGTGCCAGCAGTTCGGGACTAGCGGGAGGGATCCACGAGCAGTACTTC. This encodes CASSSGLAGGIHEQYF.

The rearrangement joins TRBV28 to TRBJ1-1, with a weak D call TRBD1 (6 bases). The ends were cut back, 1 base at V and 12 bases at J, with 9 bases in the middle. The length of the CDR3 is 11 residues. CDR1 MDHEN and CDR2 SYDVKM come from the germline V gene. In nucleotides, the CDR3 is TGTGCCAGCAGTTTATCCAGGGGTTCTTTCTTT. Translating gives CASSLSRGSFF. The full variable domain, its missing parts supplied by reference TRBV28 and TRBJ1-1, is DVKVTQSSRYLVKRTGEKVFLECVQDMDHENMFWYRQDPGLGLRLIYFSYDVKMKEKGDIPEGYSVSREKKERFSLILESASTNQTSMYLCASSLSRGSFFGQGTRLTVV.

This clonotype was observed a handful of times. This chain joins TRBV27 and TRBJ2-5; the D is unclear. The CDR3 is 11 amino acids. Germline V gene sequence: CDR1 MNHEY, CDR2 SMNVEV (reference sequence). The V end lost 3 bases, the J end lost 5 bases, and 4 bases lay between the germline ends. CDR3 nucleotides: TGTGCCAGCAGTTTTACGGAGACCCAGTACTTC. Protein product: CASSFTETQYF.

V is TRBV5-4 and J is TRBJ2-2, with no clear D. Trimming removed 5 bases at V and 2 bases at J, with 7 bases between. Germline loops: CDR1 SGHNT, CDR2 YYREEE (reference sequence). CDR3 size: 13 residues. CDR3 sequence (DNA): TGTGCCAGCAGACAGCCTAACACCGGGGAGCTGTTTTTT. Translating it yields CASRQPNTGELFF.

The CDR3 DNA reads as TGTGCCAGCAGTTTTGGTGGCTATGGCTACACCTTC. Translation: CASSFGGYGYTF. This chain uses TRBV12-3 or TRBV12-4 with TRBJ1-2; D gene uncertain. This CDR3 region has 12 residues. V was trimmed by 3 bases and J by 4 bases, leaving 6 bases between them.

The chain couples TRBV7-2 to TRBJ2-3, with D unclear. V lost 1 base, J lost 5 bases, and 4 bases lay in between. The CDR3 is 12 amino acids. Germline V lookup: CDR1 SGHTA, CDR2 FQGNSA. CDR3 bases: TGTGCCAGCAGCTTAGTGGGAGATACGCAGTATTTT. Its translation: CASSLVGDTQYF.

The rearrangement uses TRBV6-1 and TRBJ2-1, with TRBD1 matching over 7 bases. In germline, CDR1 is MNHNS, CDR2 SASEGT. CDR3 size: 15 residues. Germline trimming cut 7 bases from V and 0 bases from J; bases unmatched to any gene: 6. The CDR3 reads CASKLAGGSYNEQFF. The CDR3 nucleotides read TGTGCCAGCAAGTTAGCAGGGGGCTCCTACAATGAGCAGTTCTTC.

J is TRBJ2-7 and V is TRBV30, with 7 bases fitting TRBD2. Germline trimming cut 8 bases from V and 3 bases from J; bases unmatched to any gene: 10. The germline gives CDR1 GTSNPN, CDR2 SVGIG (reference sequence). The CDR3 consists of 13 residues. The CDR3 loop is CAGRKPGGYEQYF. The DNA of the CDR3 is TGTGCCGGACGGAAACCGGGGGGCTACGAGCAGTACTTC.

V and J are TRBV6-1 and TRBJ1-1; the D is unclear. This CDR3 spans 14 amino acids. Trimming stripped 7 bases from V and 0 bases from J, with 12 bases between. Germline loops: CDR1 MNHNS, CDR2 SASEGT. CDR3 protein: CASIPGIMNTEAFF. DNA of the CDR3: TGTGCCAGCATACCGGGGATCATGAACACTGAAGCTTTCTTT.

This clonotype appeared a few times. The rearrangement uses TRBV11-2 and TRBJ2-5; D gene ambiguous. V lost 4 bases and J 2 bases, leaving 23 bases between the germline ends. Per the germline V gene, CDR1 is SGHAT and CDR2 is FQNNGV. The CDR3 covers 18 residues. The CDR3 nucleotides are TGTGCCAGCAGCTCCGGAAGAATACTGACCGCTAGTCAAGAGACCCAGTACTTC. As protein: CASSSGRILTASQETQYF.

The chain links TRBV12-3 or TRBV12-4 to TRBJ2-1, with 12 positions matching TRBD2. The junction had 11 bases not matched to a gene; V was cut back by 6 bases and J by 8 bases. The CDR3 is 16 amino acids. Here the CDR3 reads CASSPSGGALTHEQFF. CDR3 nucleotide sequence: TGTGCCAGCAGCCCTAGCGGGGGGGCGTTAACCCATGAGCAGTTCTTC.

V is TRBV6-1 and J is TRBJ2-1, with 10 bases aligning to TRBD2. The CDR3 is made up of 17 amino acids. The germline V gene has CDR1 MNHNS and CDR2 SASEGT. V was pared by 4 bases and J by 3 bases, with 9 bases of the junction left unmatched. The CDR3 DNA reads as TGTGCCAGCAGTGTGTCCCCCGCTAGCGGGAGCTACAATGAGCAGTTCTTC. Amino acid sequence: CASSVSPASGSYNEQFF.

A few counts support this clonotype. CDR3 in amino acids: CAWSFHRVADQPQHF. In DNA form, the CDR3 reads TGTGCCTGGAGTTTCCACAGGGTCGCGGATCAGCCCCAGCATTTT. The chain uses TRBV30 and TRBJ1-5; TRBD1 is a possible D gene (6 bases). This CDR3 has 15 residues. Trimming pared 2 bases from V and 5 bases from J, leaving 16 bases between. Germline values: CDR1 GTSNPN, CDR2 SVGIG (reference sequence).

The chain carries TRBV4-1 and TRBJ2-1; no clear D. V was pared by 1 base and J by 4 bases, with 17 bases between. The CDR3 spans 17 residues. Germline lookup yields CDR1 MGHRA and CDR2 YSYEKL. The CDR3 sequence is CASSQGYQVAVYNEQFF. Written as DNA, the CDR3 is TGCGCCAGCAGCCAAGGCTACCAAGTCGCCGTTTACAATGAGCAGTTCTTC.

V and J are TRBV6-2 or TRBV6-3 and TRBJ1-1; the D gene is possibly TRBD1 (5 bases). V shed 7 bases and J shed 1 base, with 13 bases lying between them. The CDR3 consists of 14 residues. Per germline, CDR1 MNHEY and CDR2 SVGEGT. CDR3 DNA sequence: TGTGCCAGCAAACGAACGACAGCGAACACTGAAGCTTTCTTT. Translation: CASKRTTANTEAFF.